This T cell receptor (beta chain) was identified in a study of control samples from healthy donors and cancer patients. Clones were sequenced by immunoSEQ multiplex PCR, and TCRdb holds only the in-frame ones, with some missing. The table shows roughly 130,000 clones, with about 91% occurring only once. V was trimmed by 4 bases and J by 4 bases, leaving 12 bases between them. The CDR3 length is 15 residues. Per the germline V gene, CDR1 is SGHDT and CDR2 is YYEEEE. This clonotype was sampled from a man younger than 35 in good health. The sequencing input was blood. The chain is built from TRBV5-6 and TRBJ1-6; D gene ambiguous. DNA of the CDR3: TGTGCCAGCAGCCATCGGACTGGATATAATTCACCCCTCCACTTT. It is translated as CASSHRTGYNSPLHF.